This T cell receptor (beta chain) was identified during a study of T cells in Graves' hyperthyroidism and ophthalmopathy. CDR1 SNHLY and CDR2 FYNNEI come from the germline V gene. With 5 bases removed from V and 6 bases from J, the gap between germline ends came to 7 bases. The CDR3 is made up of 11 amino acids. RNA transcripts provided the source from which TCR beta CDR3 regions were amplified. A first-round RT-PCR of the TCR CDR3 used the HTBI primer set. In TCRdb, the multiplex PCR reads were re-called with MiXCR into one record per CDR3 protein. The sample lists fewer than 900,000 distinct CDR3 sequences; about 19% were seen once. This clonotype was counted at least ten times.

The sequenced material came from blood. The chain couples TRBV2 to TRBJ1-2, with a possible D match to TRBD1 (6 bases). The sequence came from a woman aged 50 to 65 with Graves' hyperthyroidism that later progressed to Graves' ophthalmopathy. CDR3: CASSRDNGYTF. The DNA for the CDR3 is TGTGCCAGCAGTAGGGACAATGGCTACACCTTC.